Below are 32 T cell receptor beta chains sequenced from a single sample in a study of shared clonotypes between healthy human individuals (dated by TCRdb to the early 2020s). The library relied on the immunoSEQ multiplex PCR assay. TCRdb's version of the immuneACCESS table is confined to in-frame rearrangements and falls short of the full clone set. An unresolved V gene accounts for under half of the shortfall where checked; the remainder is of unknown origin. The sample profile shows roughly 1,000,000 clones; 70% to 80% of them were found once. The top ten constitute about 0.52% of the sample. The material sequenced was memory CD4+ T cells from PBMCs. The cell subset or site tag for this specimen amounts to: CD45RA-negative fraction. These TCRs come from a man between 18 and 29 years old in good health. Some clones in this sample may be carry-over from other donors' samples.

The rearrangement joins TRBV7-9 to TRBJ2-1; D is perhaps TRBD1 (5 bases). With 5 bases removed from V and 2 bases from J, the gap between germline ends came to 10 bases. The CDR3 spans 14 residues. Germline CDR1 reads SEHNR; CDR2 reads FQNEAQ (reference sequence). The CDR3, as DNA: TGTGCCAGCAGCCCCTTGACAGCCTACAATGAGCAGTTCTTC. Its translation: CASSPLTAYNEQFF.

A word on this clone: This specimen includes other DNA sequences encoding the same CDR3. This sequence joins TRBV5-1 and TRBJ2-2; D perhaps matches TRBD2 (5 bases). Deletions cut 2 bases from V and 6 bases from J, with 8 bases between. Looked up from germline, CDR1 is SGHRS and CDR2 is YFSETQ. There are 13 residues in the CDR3. CDR3 DNA sequence: TGCGCCAGCAGCTTAGAGGGCGCCGGGGAGCTGTTTTTT. This encodes CASSLEGAGELFF.

The CDR3 sequence is CASSPPGVGGGYTF. The DNA for the CDR3 is TGTGCCAGCTCACCCCCGGGGGTGGGAGGTGGCTACACCTTC. The chain couples TRBV18 to TRBJ1-2, with D possibly matching TRBD1 (5 bases). CDR3 length: 14 residues. The germline gives CDR1 KGHSH, CDR2 LQKENI. Trimming removed 3 bases from V and 7 bases from J, with 15 bases in between.

For this clone: One junction end does not reproduce the germline sequence, and a read error may be involved. The chain has TRBV2 and TRBJ1-2; D perhaps matches TRBD1 (5 bases). CDR1 is SNHLY and CDR2 is FYNNEI in the germline V gene. The CDR3 runs to 11 residues. DNA for the CDR3: TGTGCCAGCACCGGGGGTGGTCCCTTGTGGTTC. It codes for CASTGGGPLWF.

This clone was seen at least ten times. V gene TRBV6-1 combines with J gene TRBJ1-3, with no clear D. This CDR3 has 14 amino acids. In germline, CDR1 is MNHNS, CDR2 SASEGT. V gave up 6 bases and J gave up 2 bases, with 11 bases separating them. CDR3 loop: CASSLYRAGNTIYF. In DNA form, the CDR3 reads TGTGCCAGCAGCCTATACCGCGCTGGAAACACCATATATTTT.

A word on this clone: This sample includes further DNA sequences coding for the same CDR3. J is TRBJ2-1 and V is TRBV11-2; D is unresolved. Trimming shortened V by 3 bases and J by 1 base, and 7 bases separated the two germline ends. The germline gives CDR1 SGHAT, CDR2 FQNNGV. CDR3 size: 14 residues. The CDR3 reads CASSFRLSYNEQFF. The CDR3 DNA sequence: TGTGCCAGCAGCTTCCGGCTGTCCTACAATGAGCAGTTCTTC.

This clone was seen a few times. The chain employs TRBV9 and TRBJ2-2; TRBD2 is a possible D gene (5 bases). Looked up from germline, CDR1 is SGDLS and CDR2 is YYNGEE. This CDR3 region has 15 residues. The germline V and J ends were trimmed by 4 bases and 4 bases, with 14 bases remaining between them. As DNA, the CDR3 is TGTGCCAGCAGCAAGGACTCATATACCACCGGGGAGCTGTTTTTT. It encodes CASSKDSYTTGELFF.

J is TRBJ1-2 and V is TRBV6-5; D might be TRBD1 (6 bases). V was trimmed by 6 bases and J by 9 bases, leaving 17 bases between them. This CDR3 comprises 13 residues. Per germline, CDR1 MNHEY and CDR2 SVGAGI. The CDR3 spells CASRNAGARSYTF. The CDR3 DNA reads TGTGCCAGCAGAAACGCGGGGGCGCGAAGCTACACCTTC.

The V gene is TRBV2, the J gene TRBJ1-1; a possible D gene is TRBD1 (6 bases). Germline V gene data show CDR1 as SNHLY and CDR2 as FYNNEI. Trimming stripped 1 base from V and 5 bases from J, with 11 bases between. This CDR3 has 14 amino acids. The CDR3 loop is CASSEEGGRTEAFF. The DNA for the CDR3 is TGTGCCAGCAGTGAAGAGGGGGGGAGGACTGAAGCTTTCTTT.

This chain joins TRBV25-1 and TRBJ1-2; a possible D gene is TRBD1 (6 bases). This CDR3 spans 16 amino acids. Trimming shortened V by 2 bases and J by 4 bases, and 17 bases separated the two germline ends. CDR1 and CDR2 from the germline V gene are MGHDK and SYGVNS. In nucleotides, the CDR3 is TGTGCCAGCAGTGAAGGAGGGCCGGGGGCGGGCTATGGCTACACCTTC. Residues: CASSEGGPGAGYGYTF.

This chain uses TRBV5-6 with TRBJ1-5; D is unresolved. The CDR3 contains 13 residues. The germline CDR1 and CDR2 sequences are SGHDT and YYEEEE. V was pared by 1 base and J by 7 bases, with 9 bases between. The CDR3 DNA sequence: TGTGCCAGCAGCTTGCGGGAGGAACAGCCCCAGCATTTT. This sequence encodes CASSLREEQPQHF.

This rearrangement joins TRBV5-1 to TRBJ2-5; D is perhaps TRBD1 or TRBD2 (5 bases each). CDR3 length: 14 amino acids. Trimming stripped 5 bases from V and 1 base from J, with 12 bases between. Germline assignment: CDR1 SGHRS and CDR2 YFSETQ. As DNA, the CDR3 is TGCGCCAGCAGGTTCCGGGACCCCCAAGAGACCCAGTACTTC. It yields the protein CASRFRDPQETQYF.

J is TRBJ1-2 and V is TRBV6-4; D remains unclear. V was shortened by 0 bases and J by 5 bases, with 16 bases between the two germline ends. The CDR3 length is 16 residues. Germline CDR1 reads MRHNA; CDR2 reads SNTAGT. This CDR3 is CASSDSRERIRYGYTF. Written as DNA, the CDR3 is TGTGCCAGCAGTGACTCGAGGGAGAGGATCCGTTATGGCTACACCTTC.

This chain uses TRBV6-6 with TRBJ1-4; TRBD1 matches at 7 bases. The CDR3 totals 14 residues. Germline V lookup: CDR1 MNHNY, CDR2 SVGAGI (reference sequence). J was trimmed by 4 bases and V by 5 bases; bases with no gene match: 4. In DNA form, the CDR3 reads TGTGCCAGCAGTCCGGGACAGATTAATGAAAAACTGTTTTTT. It codes for CASSPGQINEKLFF.

The chain uses TRBV7-2 and TRBJ2-2, with D uncertain. Per the germline V gene, CDR1 is SGHTA and CDR2 is FQGNSA. Trimming pared 0 bases from V and 2 bases from J, leaving 13 bases between. The CDR3 extends over 17 amino acids. The CDR3 DNA follows: TGTGCCAGCAGCTTAGCGGCCGGGCCCTTTAACACCGGGGAGCTGTTTTTT. This codes for CASSLAAGPFNTGELFF.

The J gene is TRBJ2-6, the V gene TRBV6-1; a weak D match, TRBD2 (5 bases). Trimming cost V 3 bases and J 2 bases, with 8 bases left between them. CDR3 length: 15 residues. From germline, CDR1 is MNHNS and CDR2 SASEGT. CDR3 region: CASSDTGTGANVLTF. The CDR3 DNA reads TGTGCCAGCAGTGATACGGGAACTGGGGCCAACGTCCTGACTTTC.

The V call is TRBV18, the J call TRBJ2-1; 9 nucleotides line up with TRBD2. The germline CDR1 and CDR2 sequences are KGHSH and LQKENI. Trimming removed 5 bases from V and 0 bases from J; junction bases left unmatched: 2. CDR3 length: 15 amino acids. This CDR3 reads CASSSGLASYNEQFF. The DNA of the CDR3 is TGTGCCAGCTCATCGGGACTAGCCTCCTACAATGAGCAGTTCTTC. Using reference TRBV18 and TRBJ2-1 for the parts outside the CDR3, the full variable domain is NAGVMQNPRHLVRRRGQEARLRCSPMKGHSHVYWYRQLPEEGLKFMVYLQKENIIDESGMPKERFSAEFPKEGPSILRIQQVVRGDSAAYFCASSSGLASYNEQFFGPGTRLTVL.

This chain connects TRBV11-2 to TRBJ2-7, with 7 bases that match TRBD2. Germline V gene sequence: CDR1 SGHAT, CDR2 FQNNGV. The CDR3 runs to 14 residues. The trim removed 2 bases at V and 3 bases at J, leaving 4 bases unmatched. Here the CDR3 DNA reads TGTGCCAGCAGCTTATCCGGGAGGCTCTACGAGCAGTACTTC. Translated, it gives CASSLSGRLYEQYF. Drawing the rest from reference TRBV11-2 and TRBJ2-7, the complete variable domain is EAGVAQSPRYKIIEKRQSVAFWCNPISGHATLYWYQQILGQGPKLLIQFQNNGVVDDSQLPKDRFSAERLKGVDSTLKIQPAKLEDSAVYLCASSLSGRLYEQYFGPGTRLTVT.

This chain links TRBV19 with TRBJ1-5; 7 nucleotides align to TRBD1. Trimming cost V 10 bases and J 3 bases; bases outside gene matches: 9. The germline V gene has CDR1 LNHDA and CDR2 SQIVND (reference sequence). The CDR3 has 14 residues. Here the CDR3 DNA reads TGTGCCACGAGCTCGGGACAGCCCAATCAGCCCCAGCATTTT. This translates into CATSSGQPNQPQHF.

This rearrangement joins TRBV7-3 to TRBJ1-2, with a weak D call TRBD1 (5 bases). CDR3 length equals 13 residues. From germline, CDR1 is SGHTA and CDR2 FQGTGA. Trimming stripped 8 bases from V and 8 bases from J, with 18 bases between. DNA of the CDR3: TGTGCCAGCTCCTGGGACGCCTCGGGCGGCTACACCTTC. This encodes CASSWDASGGYTF.

The chain combines TRBV19 with TRBJ2-7; D might be TRBD1 (7 bases). V lost 4 bases and J 0 bases, leaving 13 bases between the germline ends. The CDR3 length is 15 residues. CDR1 and CDR2 from the germline V gene are LNHDA and SQIVND (reference sequence). The CDR3 spells CASSTTGDFSYEQYF. DNA of the CDR3: TGTGCCAGTAGTACTACAGGGGACTTCTCCTACGAGCAGTACTTC.

This chain's CDR3 is CASSFALGQGMGATEAFF. CDR3 bases: TGTGCCAGCAGTTTTGCCCTCGGACAGGGGATGGGGGCCACTGAAGCTTTCTTT. The chain links TRBV28 to TRBJ1-1; TRBD1 aligns across 9 bases. This CDR3 region has 18 residues. V shed 3 bases and J 4 bases; nucleotides not matched to a gene: 15. CDR1 and CDR2 (germline): MDHEN, SYDVKM.

The genes are TRBV5-1 and TRBJ2-6; TRBD1 matches 7 bases. Germline-derived CDR1 and CDR2 are SGHRS and YFSETQ. The V gene end was trimmed by 4 bases and the J gene end by 2 bases; junction bases not matched to a gene: 9. The CDR3 length is 17 residues. The CDR3 sequence is CASSPTPDRAGANVLTF. CDR3 in DNA: TGCGCCAGCAGCCCTACTCCAGACAGGGCTGGGGCCAACGTCCTGACTTTC.

For this clone: The same CDR3 also results from other DNA sequences found in this sample. The chain couples TRBV9 to TRBJ2-1; unclear D gene. Germline V gene data show CDR1 as SGDLS and CDR2 as YYNGEE. Trimming stripped 0 bases from V and 7 bases from J, with 8 bases between. The CDR3 loop spans 13 amino acids. CDR3 region: CASSVGPRNEQFF. CDR3 nucleotides: TGTGCCAGCAGCGTAGGGCCCCGGAATGAGCAGTTCTTC.

The chain is built from TRBV18 and TRBJ2-1; 7 nucleotides line up with TRBD1. CDR1 and CDR2 (germline): KGHSH, LQKENI. This CDR3 has 16 amino acids. J lost 4 bases, V lost 1 base, and 7 bases had no gene match. CDR3 sequence (DNA): TGTGCCAGCTCACCACTGGGACAGACCCAATACAATGAGCAGTTCTTC. Protein sequence: CASSPLGQTQYNEQFF.

The CDR3 coding sequence is TGCGCCAGCAGCCAAGATCGATTTCTGACCTACGAGCAGTACTTC. Protein sequence: CASSQDRFLTYEQYF. The chain carries TRBV4-1 and TRBJ2-7, with no clear D. The germline gives CDR1 MGHRA, CDR2 YSYEKL. Between the trimmed V and J ends, which lost 0 bases and 2 bases, there was a span of 11 bases. This CDR3 has 15 amino acids.

This clone has only a few counts. Since a much larger clone is just one base distant, this may be a read error. The chain is built from TRBV9 and TRBJ1-1; no definite D call. The CDR3 has 13 residues. The germline CDR1 and CDR2 sequences are SGDLS and YYNGEE. V was pared by 4 bases and J by 1 base, with 8 bases between. The CDR3 DNA reads as TGTGCCAGCAGCCGAGAACCGAACACTGAAGCTTTCTTT. Translating gives CASSREPNTEAFF.

There are a few counts of this clone. The rearrangement links TRBV7-8 to TRBJ2-2; maybe TRBD1 (6 bases). There are 16 residues in the CDR3. Germline V gene lookup returns CDR1 SGHVS and CDR2 FQNEAQ. V lost 2 bases to trimming and J lost 4 bases, with 14 bases between them. CDR3 residues: CASSLNSRRGTGELFF. CDR3 sequence (DNA): TGTGCCAGCAGCTTAAACTCCCGCAGGGGCACCGGGGAGCTGTTTTTT.

V and J are TRBV28 and TRBJ1-6; D gene uncertain. This CDR3 comprises 14 residues. Deletions cut 5 bases from V and 5 bases from J, with 10 bases between. Germline V gives CDR1 MDHEN, CDR2 SYDVKM. The CDR3 coding sequence is TGTGCCAGCAGTCCCAGACACAATAATTCACCCCTCCACTTT. Its translation is CASSPRHNNSPLHF. Using reference TRBV28 and TRBJ1-6 for the parts outside the CDR3, the full variable domain is DVKVTQSSRYLVKRTGEKVFLECVQDMDHENMFWYRQDPGLGLRLIYFSYDVKMKEKGDIPEGYSVSREKKERFSLILESASTNQTSMYLCASSPRHNNSPLHFGNGTRLTVT.

The rearrangement uses TRBV15 and TRBJ2-7; D might be TRBD1 (5 bases). Between the trimmed V and J ends, which lost 2 bases and 2 bases, there was a span of 13 bases. This CDR3 contains 15 residues. Germline loops: CDR1 LNHNV, CDR2 YYDKDF (reference sequence). CDR3 protein: CATSRTQGPPYEQYF. For the CDR3, the DNA is TGTGCCACCAGCAGAACTCAGGGTCCCCCCTACGAGCAGTACTTC.

This clone was observed a handful of times. The identical CDR3 is also encoded by other nucleotide sequences in the sample. This rearrangement joins TRBV7-8 to TRBJ2-1; TRBD2 is a possible D gene (5 bases). The CDR3 sequence is 13 residues long. The germline CDR1 and CDR2 sequences are SGHVS and FQNEAQ. V was clipped by 3 bases and J by 7 bases, with 10 bases between them. In DNA form, the CDR3 reads TGTGCCAGCAGCTTGTTGAGGGTAAATGAGCAGTTCTTC. This encodes CASSLLRVNEQFF.

CDR3 sequence (DNA): TGTGCCAGTAGTATCGGCTTAATGGCGGGGGCGGTTGAGCCCCAGCATTTT. Encoded protein: CASSIGLMAGAVEPQHF. The rearrangement links TRBV19 to TRBJ1-5, with D perhaps TRBD1 (6 bases). Germline V gene data show CDR1 as LNHDA and CDR2 as SQIVND (reference sequence). The CDR3 sequence is 17 residues long. Trimming removed 3 bases from V and 8 bases from J, with 23 bases in between. Full variable domain (missing parts from reference TRBV19 and TRBJ1-5): DGGITQSPKYLFRKEGQNVTLSCEQNLNHDAMYWYRQDPGQGLRLIYYSQIVNDFQKGDIAEGYSVSREKKESFPLTVTSAQKNPTAFYLCASSIGLMAGAVEPQHFGDGTRLSIL.